These T cell receptor beta chains were read from a single sample in a study of blood T cells in healthy people across ages. TCRdb passed the 5' RACE reads through MiXCR, listing each CDR3 protein once. The sample includes about 1.6 million distinct CDR3 sequences, 30% to 40% of them seen just once. The sample comprised blood. The receptors shown here come from a woman aged 30 to 39 in good health. Both conserved end residues are part of each CDR3. Fields, in order: J gene, clone size, V gene, D gene, CDR3 protein, CDR3 DNA. A D gene is named only where the DNA matches it firmly. The size field is filled for only some rows; it gives once, few, many or a size class.

TRBJ2-5 | many | TRBV25-1 | TRBD2 | CASRRTSGIETQYF | TGTGCCAGCAGGCGGACTAGCGGGATAGAGACCCAGTACTTC
TRBJ2-1 | few | TRBV6-6 | - | CASSLYGTEGYEQFF | TGTGCCAGCAGCCTTTACGGGACCGAAGGGTATGAGCAGTTCTTC
TRBJ2-5 | - | TRBV5-1 | - | CASALTLGETQYF | TGCGCCAGCGCTCTAACACTAGGGGAGACCCAGTACTTC
TRBJ2-1 | - | TRBV20-1 | - | CSAARLSSYNEQFF | TGCAGTGCTGCCAGGCTAAGCTCCTACAATGAGCAGTTCTTC
TRBJ2-1 | - | TRBV12-3/TRBV12-4 | TRBD2 | CASSLLAGILNEQFF | TGTGCCAGCAGCCTCCTAGCGGGAATCCTCAATGAGCAGTTCTTC
TRBJ1-3 | - | TRBV7-9 | - | CASRPTGDRAQYF | TGTGCCAGCAGACCCACCGGTGACCGGGCCCAATATTTT
TRBJ2-3 | - | TRBV13 | TRBD1 | CASSSGQGETDTQYF | TGTGCCAGCAGTTCAGGACAGGGGGAAACAGATACGCAGTATTTT
TRBJ2-1 | - | TRBV18 | - | CASSPNGGSSSYNEQFF | TGTGCCAGCTCACCAAATGGCGGGTCCAGCTCCTACAATGAGCAGTTCTTC
TRBJ2-5 | many | TRBV20-1 | - | CSASEPSPQETQYF | TGCAGTGCTAGTGAGCCAAGTCCGCAAGAGACCCAGTACTTC
TRBJ1-5 | few | TRBV7-2 | - | CASSLGGTVSNQPQHF | TGTGCCAGCAGCTTAGGCGGCACCGTAAGCAATCAGCCCCAGCATTTT
TRBJ2-7 | few | TRBV28 | - | CASIPMGAGAYEQYF | TGTGCCAGCATTCCCATGGGCGCGGGTGCCTACGAGCAGTACTTC
TRBJ2-1 | - | TRBV3-1 | TRBD2 | CASSQPLAGGHPHNEQFF | TGTGCCAGCAGCCAACCTCTAGCGGGGGGCCACCCTCACAATGAGCAGTTCTTC
TRBJ2-3 | few | TRBV6-2/TRBV6-3 | TRBD2 | CASSYSGASGRDTQYF | TGTGCCAGCAGTTACTCGGGCGCTAGCGGGAGGGATACGCAGTATTTT
TRBJ1-1 | many | TRBV7-3 | - | CASSLNRNTEAFF | TGTGCCAGCAGTTTAAACCGGAACACTGAAGCTTTCTTT
TRBJ1-4 | - | TRBV28 | - | CASSLREGAELFF | TGTGCCAGCAGTTTAAGAGAAGGGGCGGAACTGTTTTTT
TRBJ1-2 | - | TRBV20-1 | - | CSARDFTGKANYGYTF | TGCAGTGCTAGAGATTTTACAGGGAAAGCTAACTATGGCTACACCTTC
TRBJ2-1 | few | TRBV7-3 | - | CASSLTSGPAVYNEQFF | TGTGCCAGCAGCTTAACGTCGGGGCCGGCAGTATACAATGAGCAGTTCTTC
TRBJ2-7 | - | TRBV2 | - | CASSVRPPGASVINEQYF | TGTGCCAGCAGTGTTAGGCCCCCTGGGGCTTCGGTTATCAACGAGCAGTACTTC
TRBJ2-4 | many | TRBV11-1 | - | CASSKYLRSPRDIQYF | TGTGCCAGCAGCAAGTATCTTAGGTCCCCCAGAGACATTCAGTACTTC
TRBJ1-4 | - | TRBV20-1 | - | CSEKRGEKLFF | TGCAGTGAAAAGAGGGGGGAAAAACTGTTTTTT
TRBJ2-5 | few | TRBV9 | TRBD2 | CASSAGTSGPETQYF | TGTGCCAGCAGCGCTGGGACTAGCGGACCAGAGACCCAGTACTTC
TRBJ1-1 | few | TRBV20-1 | - | CSASYQDTEAFF | TGCAGTGCTAGTTATCAGGACACTGAAGCTTTCTTT
TRBJ2-5 | few | TRBV20-1 | - | CSAFIPPETQYF | TGCAGTGCTTTCATTCCCCCGGAGACCCAGTACTTC
TRBJ2-3 | - | TRBV2 | TRBD2 | CASSERGAFTDTQYF | TGTGCCAGCAGTGAGCGGGGGGCGTTCACAGATACGCAGTATTTT
TRBJ2-2 | once | TRBV11-2 | - | CASSPPRARSWLRANTGELFF | TGTGCCAGCAGCCCACCACGGGCTCGGAGTTGGTTGCGTGCGAACACCGGGGAGCTGTTTTTT
TRBJ2-3 | few | TRBV5-1 | TRBD2 | CASSGGTSGLGTDTQYF | TGCGCCAGCAGCGGCGGGACTAGCGGGCTCGGGACAGATACGCAGTATTTT
TRBJ2-3 | - | TRBV9 | TRBD2 | CASSGSTSGGFDTQYF | TGTGCCAGCAGCGGGTCTACTAGCGGGGGGTTCGATACGCAGTATTTT
TRBJ2-5 | - | TRBV7-6 | - | CASSLGANGGPETQYF | TGTGCCAGCAGCTTAGGAGCTAACGGGGGGCCAGAGACCCAGTACTTC
TRBJ2-6 | - | TRBV28 | TRBD1 | CASSPTGTGRSGANVLTF | TGTGCCAGCAGTCCTACCGGGACAGGTCGCTCTGGGGCCAACGTCCTGACTTTC
TRBJ2-1 | - | TRBV7-2 | TRBD2 | CASSLMSGGSDEQFF | TGTGCCAGCAGCTTAATGTCGGGGGGGTCCGATGAGCAGTTCTTC
TRBJ2-5 | - | TRBV6-5 | TRBD1 | CASSIPTGTGTETQYF | TGTGCCAGCAGTATCCCAACCGGGACAGGGACGGAGACCCAGTACTTC
TRBJ2-7 | few | TRBV7-6 | TRBD2 | CASSASLLAGGPFYEQYF | TGTGCCAGCAGCGCGTCCCTGCTAGCGGGAGGGCCTTTCTACGAGCAGTACTTC
TRBJ1-5 | few | TRBV20-1 | - | CSASDDSNQPQHF | TGCAGTGCTAGTGACGATAGCAATCAGCCCCAGCATTTT
TRBJ1-5 | - | TRBV3-1 | TRBD1 | CASSQSGGGGQPQHF | TGTGCCAGCAGCCAATCAGGAGGGGGCGGTCAGCCCCAGCATTTT
TRBJ2-1 | - | TRBV2 | TRBD2 | CASSAGLAGSSEQFF | TGTGCCAGCAGTGCCGGACTAGCGGGGTCGTCGGAGCAGTTCTTC
TRBJ2-7 | few | TRBV19 | - | CASSTRLAYEQYF | TGTGCCAGTAGTACCCGCTTGGCCTACGAGCAGTACTTC
TRBJ2-7 | - | TRBV29-1 | - | CSVGLPSTYEQYF | TGCAGCGTTGGGCTTCCTTCGACCTACGAGCAGTACTTC
TRBJ2-2 | - | TRBV18 | - | CASSPLADGELFF | TGTGCCAGCTCACCACTGGCCGACGGGGAGCTGTTTTTT